This T cell receptor (beta chain) is from a study of CD8+ T cells in alopecia areata. About the study: Tofacitinib therapy lasting 6 to 18 months was followed by 6 months off drug.

The treatment here: oral pan-JAK inhibitor, 5-10 mg twice daily. Punch biopsies of lesional scalp, plus peripheral blood, were taken from alopecia areata patients. cDNA serving as the sequencing template came from extracted, reverse transcribed RNA. Method: immunoSEQ multiplex PCR; TCRdb's copy keeps in-frame clones and lacks some. The sample has 190,000 or so clones; around 60% are singletons. The V gene lost 7 bases and the J gene lost 6 bases, with 15 bases spanning the gap. This CDR3 is built from 13 residues. Germline values: CDR1 LNHDA, CDR2 SQIVND (reference sequence). This specimen consisted of CD8+ T cells sorted from blood, obtained at week 24, from a patient treated with tofacitinib. The chain uses TRBV19 and TRBJ1-2, with D unclear. This receptor was taken from a human donor with alopecia areata. CDR3: CASIGEGIHGYTF. In DNA, the CDR3 is TGTGCCAGTATTGGAGAGGGTATTCATGGCTACACCTTC. The complete variable domain, with remaining parts taken from reference TRBV19 and TRBJ1-2, reads DGGITQSPKYLFRKEGQNVTLSCEQNLNHDAMYWYRQDPGQGLRLIYYSQIVNDFQKGDIAEGYSVSREKKESFPLTVTSAQKNPTAFYLCASIGEGIHGYTFGSGTRLTVV.